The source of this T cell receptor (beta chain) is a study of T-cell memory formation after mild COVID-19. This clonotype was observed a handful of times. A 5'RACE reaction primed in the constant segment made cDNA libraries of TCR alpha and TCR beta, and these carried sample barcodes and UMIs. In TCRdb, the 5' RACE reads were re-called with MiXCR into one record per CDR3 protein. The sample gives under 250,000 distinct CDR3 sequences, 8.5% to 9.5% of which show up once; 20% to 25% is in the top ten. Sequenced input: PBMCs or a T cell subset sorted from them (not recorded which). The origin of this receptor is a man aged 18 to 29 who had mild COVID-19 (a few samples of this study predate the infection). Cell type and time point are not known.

For the CDR3, the DNA is TGCAGTGCTAGCCCTGGGGGCAGGTGGGCTACTGAAGCTTTCTTT. It encodes CSASPGGRWATEAFF. The chain uses TRBV20-1 and TRBJ1-1, with D possibly TRBD1 on 6 matching bases. The V end lost 3 bases, the J end lost 5 bases, and 19 bases lay between the germline ends. The CDR3 consists of 15 residues. Germline assignment: CDR1 DFQATT and CDR2 SNEGSKA (reference sequence).